These 16 T cell receptor beta chains were all obtained from the same sample, sequenced in a study of PD-L1 blockade in urothelial cancer (dated by TCRdb to the late 2010s). Library preparation employed the immunoSEQ multiplex PCR assay. Held by TCRdb, this immuneACCESS table contains in-frame sequences only and omits some clones. Under half of the omission traces to an unresolved V gene where checked; the cause of the rest is unknown. Counted in this sample were approximately 100,000 clones; about 91% of them appeared once. The ten largest clones take up over 0.8% of the sample. Sample: PBMCs, taken around atezolizumab (anti-PD-L1) treatment. The receptors were gathered from a woman over 75 with urothelial cancer.

Comments on this clone: Distinct nucleotide sequences in the sample also encode this CDR3. CDR3 nucleotides: TGTGCCAGCTCACCATCTGGCGGCTACGAGCAGTACTTC. Translation: CASSPSGGYEQYF. The chain has TRBV18 and TRBJ2-7; D call uncertain. Trimming took 2 bases from V and 3 from J, leaving 8 bases between them. CDR1 is KGHSH, CDR2 LQKENI, per germline. The CDR3 consists of 13 residues.

The chain recombines TRBV5-1 with TRBJ2-6; TRBD1 aligns across 12 bases. The CDR3 is made up of 17 amino acids. J lost 3 bases, V lost 4 bases, and 5 bases had no gene match. Germline V gene data show CDR1 as SGHRS and CDR2 as YFSETQ. The CDR3 loop reads CASSTGQGAGGANVLTF. The DNA for the CDR3 is TGCGCCAGCAGCACGGGACAGGGGGCAGGTGGGGCCAACGTCCTGACTTTC.

V gene TRBV7-2 combines with J gene TRBJ1-5; D is uncertain. The CDR3 length is 13 residues. Per the germline V gene, CDR1 is SGHTA and CDR2 is FQGNSA. The V and J ends lost 6 bases and 9 bases respectively, with 15 bases between them. The CDR3 region has the DNA TGTGCCAGCAGTCCAGTGCCCGAGGGGCCCCAGCATTTT. The encoded protein is CASSPVPEGPQHF.

CDR3 DNA sequence: TGTGCCAGCAGCTTGGGAGAGGTCGAGCAGTTCTTC. Amino acids: CASSLGEVEQFF. The chain combines TRBV5-4 with TRBJ2-1; D remains unclear. V dropped 0 bases and J dropped 10 bases, with 8 bases sitting between them. This CDR3 has 12 residues. Per the germline V gene, CDR1 is SGHNT and CDR2 is YYREEE (reference sequence).

J is TRBJ2-7 and V is TRBV29-1; 9 nucleotides match TRBD1. The V segment lost 6 bases and the J segment 3 bases; nucleotides outside the gene matches: 3. This CDR3 region has 12 residues. From germline, CDR1 is SQVTM and CDR2 ANQGSEA. The chain's CDR3 is CSVGTGNYEQYF. CDR3 nucleotide sequence: TGCAGCGTGGGGACAGGGAACTACGAGCAGTACTTC.

This clone came up once. This chain connects TRBV4-2 to TRBJ2-4, with TRBD1 matching over 8 bases. The CDR3 is 17 amino acids. Germline V gene data show CDR1 as LGHNA and CDR2 as YNFKEQ. The trim removed 0 bases at V and 0 bases at J, leaving 4 bases unmatched. The CDR3 DNA follows: TGTGCCAGCAGCCAAGATCAGGGGGCAAAAGCCAAAAACATTCAGTACTTC. Protein sequence: CASSQDQGAKAKNIQYF.

In nucleotides, the CDR3 is TGTGCCTGGACCCGACAGGGTGTAAACACCATATATTTT. Its protein is CAWTRQGVNTIYF. The V and J genes are TRBV30 and TRBJ1-3; 7 nucleotides align to TRBD1. CDR1 GTSNPN and CDR2 SVGIG come from the germline V gene (reference sequence). The CDR3 spans 13 residues. V lost 4 bases, J lost 6 bases, and 6 bases stayed unmatched.

The chain uses TRBV5-1 and TRBJ2-5; 8 nucleotides match TRBD2. The CDR3 contains 15 residues. The V and J ends lost 2 bases and 2 bases, in that order; junction bases with no gene match: 5. Germline values: CDR1 SGHRS, CDR2 YFSETQ. CDR3 nucleotide sequence: TGCGCCAGCAGCTTCGGACTAGCATTTCAAGAGACCCAGTACTTC. Translating gives CASSFGLAFQETQYF.

With regard to this clone: This sample also contains other DNA sequences that code for the same CDR3. The chain's CDR3 is CASSPQGMNTEAFF. CDR3 sequence (DNA): TGTGCCAGCTCACCACAGGGGATGAACACTGAAGCTTTCTTT. V is TRBV18 and J is TRBJ1-1; a weak D match, TRBD1 (5 bases). Germline CDR1 reads KGHSH; CDR2 reads LQKENI. The germline V and J ends were trimmed by 1 base and 0 bases, with 6 bases remaining between them. This CDR3 has 14 residues. Together with reference TRBV18 and TRBJ1-1, the CDR3 gives the full variable domain: NAGVMQNPRHLVRRRGQEARLRCSPMKGHSHVYWYRQLPEEGLKFMVYLQKENIIDESGMPKERFSAEFPKEGPSILRIQQVVRGDSAAYFCASSPQGMNTEAFFGQGTRLTVV.

The rearrangement joins TRBV10-1 to TRBJ1-2; D unclear. V was pared by 2 bases and J by 8 bases, with 12 bases between. CDR3 length: 13 amino acids. Per germline, CDR1 WNHNN and CDR2 SYGVQD (reference sequence). The CDR3 nucleotides are TGCGCCAGCAGTGAGATGAGGATGCGGGGCTACACCTTC. Translating gives CASSEMRMRGYTF.

The J gene is TRBJ1-3, the V gene TRBV11-2; no definite D call. The length of the CDR3 is 14 residues. In germline, CDR1 is SGHAT, CDR2 FQNNGV. Deletions cut 5 bases from V and 0 bases from J, with 8 bases between. The CDR3 bases are TGTGCCAGCAGCCCACTCCGCTCTGGAAACACCATATATTTT. It codes for CASSPLRSGNTIYF.

The V and J genes are TRBV7-3 and TRBJ1-2; tentative D call: TRBD1 (5 bases). The CDR3 consists of 16 residues. Trimming left V 5 bases short and J 1 base short, with 17 bases between. The germline V gene has CDR1 SGHTA and CDR2 FQGTGA. The CDR3 loop is CASSATAGTVNYGYTF. CDR3 in DNA: TGTGCCAGCAGCGCAACGGCCGGGACTGTTAACTATGGCTACACCTTC.

The V gene is TRBV7-9, the J gene TRBJ1-2; unclear D gene. The CDR3 totals 13 residues. Germline CDR1 reads SEHNR; CDR2 reads FQNEAQ (reference sequence). The V end lost 6 bases, the J end lost 5 bases, and 13 bases lay between the germline ends. CDR3 coding DNA: TGTGCCAGCAGGACCTCGGGAACTTATGGCTACACCTTC. Translation gives CASRTSGTYGYTF.

The chain is built from TRBV27 and TRBJ2-5, with 9 bases identical to TRBD1. Germline V gene sequence: CDR1 MNHEY, CDR2 SMNVEV (reference sequence). This CDR3 contains 15 residues. J gave up 7 bases and V 5 bases, and 11 bases lay outside the gene matches. The CDR3 DNA reads TGTGCCAGCAGTCAGATAACAGGGGGCGTAGGGACCCAGTACTTC. This gives the protein CASSQITGGVGTQYF.

This rearrangement joins TRBV4-1 to TRBJ1-1; 11 positions match TRBD1. Trimming cost V 1 base and J 9 bases; bases outside gene matches: 13. This CDR3 region has 17 residues. In germline, CDR1 is MGHRA, CDR2 YSYEKL. CDR3 loop: CASSQVGTGGSLSKAFF. For the CDR3, the DNA is TGCGCCAGCAGCCAAGTGGGGACAGGGGGTAGTTTGAGCAAAGCTTTCTTT.

In this sample, this clone turned up once. This sequence joins TRBV27 and TRBJ1-1; D gene ambiguous. This CDR3 has 12 residues. V was trimmed by 7 bases and J by 0 bases, leaving 6 bases between them. Germline values: CDR1 MNHEY, CDR2 SMNVEV (reference sequence). The CDR3 nucleotides read TGTGCCAGCAAACGGGTGAACACTGAAGCTTTCTTT. It specifies CASKRVNTEAFF.